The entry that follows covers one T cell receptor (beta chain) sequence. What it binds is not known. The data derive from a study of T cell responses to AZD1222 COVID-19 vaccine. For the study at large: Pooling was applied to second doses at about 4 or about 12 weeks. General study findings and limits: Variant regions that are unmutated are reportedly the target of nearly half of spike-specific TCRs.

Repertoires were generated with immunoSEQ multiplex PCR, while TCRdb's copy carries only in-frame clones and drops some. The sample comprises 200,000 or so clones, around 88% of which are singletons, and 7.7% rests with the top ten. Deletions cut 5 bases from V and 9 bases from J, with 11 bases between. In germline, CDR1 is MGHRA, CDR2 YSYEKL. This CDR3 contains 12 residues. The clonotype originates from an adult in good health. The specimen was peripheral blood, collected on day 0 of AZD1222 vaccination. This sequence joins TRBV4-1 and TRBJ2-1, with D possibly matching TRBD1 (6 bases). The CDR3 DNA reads TGCGCCAGCAGCGGATGGGACATTGAGCAGTTCTTC. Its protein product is CASSGWDIEQFF.